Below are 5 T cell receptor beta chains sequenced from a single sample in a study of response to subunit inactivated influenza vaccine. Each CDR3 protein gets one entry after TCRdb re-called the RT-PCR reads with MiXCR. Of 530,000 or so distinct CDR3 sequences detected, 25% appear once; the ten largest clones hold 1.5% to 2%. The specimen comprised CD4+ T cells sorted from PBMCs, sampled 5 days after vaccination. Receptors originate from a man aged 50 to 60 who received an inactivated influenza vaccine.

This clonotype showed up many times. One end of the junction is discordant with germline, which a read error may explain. CDR3 sequence reads: CSVEHLGRQIF. For the CDR3, the DNA is TGCAGCGTTGAACACCTGGGGAGGCAGATCTTC. The chain recombines TRBV29-1 with TRBJ2-1, with D maybe TRBD2 (6 bases). The CDR3 is 11 residues long. Germline V gene data show CDR1 as SQVTM and CDR2 as ANQGSEA.

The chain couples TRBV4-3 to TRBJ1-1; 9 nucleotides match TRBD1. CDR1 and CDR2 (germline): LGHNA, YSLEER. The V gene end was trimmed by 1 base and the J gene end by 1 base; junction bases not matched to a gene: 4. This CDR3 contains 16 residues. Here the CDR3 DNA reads TGCGCCAGCAGCCAAGGTCCGGGACAGGGGAACACTGAAGCTTTCTTT. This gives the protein CASSQGPGQGNTEAFF.

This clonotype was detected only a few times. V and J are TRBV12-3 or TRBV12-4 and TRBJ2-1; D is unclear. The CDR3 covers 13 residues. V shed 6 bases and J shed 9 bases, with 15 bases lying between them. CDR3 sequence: CASRDPTLGEQFF. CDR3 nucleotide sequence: TGTGCCAGCAGGGACCCGACCCTAGGTGAGCAGTTCTTC.

CDR3 sequence (DNA): TGCAGTGCTAGGGTAAGGCGCAATCCCTACAATGAGCAGTTCTTC. Translated, it gives CSARVRRNPYNEQFF. This chain joins TRBV20-1 and TRBJ2-1; D remains ambiguous. This CDR3 is built from 15 residues. Trimming removed 3 bases from V and 2 bases from J, with 14 bases in between. Germline V gene data show CDR1 as DFQATT and CDR2 as SNEGSKA (reference sequence).

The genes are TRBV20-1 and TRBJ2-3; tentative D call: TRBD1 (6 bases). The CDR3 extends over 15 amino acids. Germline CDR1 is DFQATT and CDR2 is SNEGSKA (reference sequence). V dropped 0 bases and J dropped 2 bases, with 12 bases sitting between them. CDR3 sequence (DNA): TGCAGTGCTAGAGATCCGGGACATAACACAGATACGCAGTATTTT. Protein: CSARDPGHNTDTQYF.